The clone carrying this T cell receptor (beta chain) has a count of ten or more. Its antigen is still unknown. The source of the sample is a study of breast tumors, draining lymph nodes, adjacent tissues. Study results and caveats: Compared with lymph nodes, tumors were less diverse; compared with nontumor tissue, more. Tumor and nontumor repertoires were significantly more similar in luminal-like than in basal-like breast cancer. That most tumor T cells come from lymph nodes remained unproven.

TCRdb reprocessed the multiplex PCR reads with MiXCR, giving one entry per CDR3 protein. This sample yields under 30,000 distinct CDR3 sequences, of which roughly 21% are seen a single time; around an eighth belongs to the top ten. Trimming stripped 3 bases from V and 0 bases from J, with 9 bases between. Looked up from germline, CDR1 is MDHEN and CDR2 is SYDVKM. The CDR3 consists of 14 residues. Sequences were obtained from breast tumor tissue. This TCR came from a female donor with breast cancer. Some clones in this sample may be carry-over from other donors' samples. This chain uses TRBV28 with TRBJ2-7; D is ambiguous. CDR3 residues: CASSFDRSSYEQYF. DNA for the CDR3: TGTGCCAGCAGTTTCGACCGAAGCTCCTACGAGCAGTACTTC.